The present TCR beta chain was sequenced within a study of cytomegalovirus exposure and HLA in healthy donors. Notes on the study in general: First-cohort TCR clusters tended to co-occur in the roughly 120 validation repertoires, a later analysis found.

With V trimmed by 4 bases and J by 8 bases, 6 bases remained unmatched. Germline CDR1 SGHRS, CDR2 YFSETQ. The CDR3 sequence is 13 residues long. Among the 120 subjects of the validation cohort, separate from the approximately 700-subject first cohort, were the donors. Clones were read by immunoSEQ multiplex PCR, and TCRdb kept only the in-frame ones, dropping some. The data show approximately 150,000 clones, with around 87% seen just once and around 10% held by the top ten. As to this clone: Its target is not known.

The chain links TRBV5-1 to TRBJ2-1; 7 positions match TRBD2. The material sequenced was PBMCs. The clonotype originates from a young man in good health and CMV-seropositive. CDR3 protein: CASSPGGGHEQFF. CDR3 coding DNA: TGCGCCAGCAGCCCCGGCGGGGGTCATGAGCAGTTCTTC.